Listed below are T cell receptor beta chains from one sample, sequenced in a study of T cell repertoires in cytomegalovirus infection. MiXCR, run by TCRdb on the reads, gives a single entry per CDR3 protein. The sample yields around 740,000 distinct CDR3 sequences, 35% seen once. The sequenced material came from PBMCs. The receptors stem from a human donor in good health (CMV status not recorded). Some clones in this sample may be carry-over from other donors' samples. Both conserved end residues are part of each CDR3. The D gene is left open where the match is weak. Clone size is shown for a subset of rows, as once, few, many or a class of expanded clone.

d_gene	v_gene	j_gene	abundance	CDR3nt	CDR3aa
TRBD2	TRBV25-1	TRBJ2-2	NA	TGTTCCAGCAGTGAAGGGACTAGCCCTCGATCCGGGGAGCTTTTTTTT	CSSSEGTSPRSGELFF
NA	TRBV28	TRBJ1-3	many	TGTGTCGTCGAATCTGGAAACACCATATATTTT	CVVESGNTIYF
NA	TRBV27	TRBJ2-7	few	TGTGCCAGCAGTCCCCGAAGGAGGCCTGATTACGAGCAGTACTTC	CASSPRRRPDYEQYF
TRBD1	TRBV4-1	TRBJ1-6	NA	TGCGCCAGCAGCCAAGTAATAGTAAGCGGGACAGGGGCTAATTCACCCCTCCACTTT	CASSQVIVSGTGANSPLHF
NA	TRBV25-1	TRBJ1-5	many	TGTGCCAGCAGTGAATATGACGGCCCCGATCAGCCCCAGCATTTT	CASSEYDGPDQPQHF
TRBD1	TRBV10-3	TRBJ2-7	few	TGTGCCATCAGTGCCACAGGGGCGGAGTACGAGCAGTACTTC	CAISATGAEYEQYF
NA	TRBV7-2	TRBJ1-3	NA	TGTGCCAGCAGCTTTATTGTCCGAACGGGTTCTTTCTCTGGAAACACCATAGCTTTT	CASSFIVRTGSFSGNTIAF
NA	TRBV6-8	TRBJ2-2	NA	TGTGCCAGCAGTTACGGGGGGACTAACACCGGGGAGCTGTTTTTT	CASSYGGTNTGELFF
NA	TRBV7-2	TRBJ2-2	NA	TGTGCCAGCAGCTTTTTTGGGTGGGAGCTGTTTTTT	CASSFFGWELFF
NA	TRBV28	TRBJ2-3	NA	TGTGCCAGCAGTCGGGTAGATACGAAGTATTTT	CASSRVDTKYF
NA	TRBV7-6	TRBJ2-3	many	TGTGCCAGCAGCGCGAGACTAGGACAGAACACAGATACGCAGTATTTT	CASSARLGQNTDTQYF
NA	TRBV5-1	TRBJ1-1	NA	TGCGCCAGCAGCCCCATGGACAGTCGGACTGAAGCTTTCTTT	CASSPMDSRTEAFF
NA	TRBV7-2	TRBJ1-5	NA	TGTGCCAGCAGACGCGCAGGGCGCAATCAGCCCCAGCATTTT	CASRRAGRNQPQHF
NA	TRBV7-8	TRBJ1-5	many	TGTGCCAGCAGCTTTGGAGGGGTCAATCAGCCCCAGCATTTT	CASSFGGVNQPQHF
NA	TRBV5-6	TRBJ2-7	NA	TGTGCCAGCAGCTTGGGGGCAGGGGCCAAGCAGTACTTC	CASSLGAGAKQYF
NA	TRBV10-3	TRBJ2-1	NA	TGTGCCATCAGTGAGTCTCCAGGGGAACACAATGAGCAGTTCTTC	CAISESPGEHNEQFF
TRBD1	TRBV7-8	TRBJ1-2	NA	TGTGCCAGCAGCTTAACACAGGGGACTAACTATGGCTACACCTTC	CASSLTQGTNYGYTF
NA	TRBV4-2	TRBJ1-2	NA	TGTGCCAGCAGCCAAGAGGGGACGGGAAGCTATGGCTACACCTTC	CASSQEGTGSYGYTF
NA	TRBV2	TRBJ2-5	few	TGTGCCAGCACCAGTCAAGAGACCCAGTACTTC	CASTSQETQYF
NA	TRBV7-6	TRBJ2-7	once	TGTGCCAGCAGCTTAAACGGGGACGAGCAGTACTTC	CASSLNGDEQYF
TRBD2	TRBV7-8	TRBJ2-5	NA	TGTGCCAGCAGCCCCCGGGCTAGCGGGAGTAGGGAAGAGACCCAGTACTTC	CASSPRASGSREETQYF
NA	TRBV7-9	TRBJ2-1	NA	TGTGTCAGCCGCCCTCTGCTTGGGAATGAGAAGTTCTTC	CVSRPLLGNEKFF
NA	TRBV19	TRBJ1-1	NA	TGTGCCAGTAGTCTACAAGGCTGGTCGACTGAAGCTTTCTTT	CASSLQGWSTEAFF
TRBD1	TRBV19	TRBJ1-5	few	TGTGCCAGTAGTAGGGACAGGGCGTACTATCAGCCCCAGCATTTT	CASSRDRAYYQPQHF
NA	TRBV20-1	TRBJ2-7	NA	TGCAGTGCTCCTAAGGCCCTGGACAGCTCCTACGAGCAGTACTTC	CSAPKALDSSYEQYF
NA	TRBV6-1	TRBJ1-2	NA	TGTGCCAGCAGTCTCAGGGTTAGGAACTATGGCTACACCTTC	CASSLRVRNYGYTF
TRBD1	TRBV19	TRBJ1-1	NA	TGTGCCAGTAGACAACCCTTCGACAGGGTTACTGAAGCTTTCTTT	CASRQPFDRVTEAFF
TRBD1	TRBV24-1	TRBJ2-1	NA	TGTGCCACCAGTGGGATGAAGGCAGGGGGACGGAATGAGCAGTTCTTC	CATSGMKAGGRNEQFF
NA	TRBV6-6	TRBJ1-3	few	TGTGCCAGCAGTCTTCAGGGAACAGCTGGAAACACCATATATTTT	CASSLQGTAGNTIYF
NA	TRBV6-5	TRBJ1-3	many	TGTGCCAGCAGTTACAAGCTAGACAACGGCTTTGGAAACACCATATATTTT	CASSYKLDNGFGNTIYF
TRBD2	TRBV6-1	TRBJ2-5	many	TGTGCCAGCAGTGAAAGGCCCGGACTAGCGGGGGTTAAGGAGACCCAGTACTTC	CASSERPGLAGVKETQYF
NA	TRBV4-3	TRBJ1-6	once	TGCGCCAGCAGCCAAGACGCAGGTATCGGGGGCCGGCCCCTCCACTTT	CASSQDAGIGGRPLHF
NA	TRBV7-6	TRBJ1-1	many	TGTGCCAGCAGCTTATACTCGAACACTGAAGCTTTCTTT	CASSLYSNTEAFF
NA	TRBV10-3	TRBJ1-1	few	TGTGCCATCAGTGAGAACGGGGGGAAAAGTGAAGCTTTCTTT	CAISENGGKSEAFF
NA	TRBV7-4	TRBJ1-2	few	TGTGCCAGCAGCTTAGCGCTGGCCGCCAACTATGGCTACACCTTC	CASSLALAANYGYTF
TRBD1	TRBV5-4	TRBJ2-5	NA	TGTGCCAGCAGCTTGGCGGGACAGGGAGTTGAGGAGACCCAGTACTTC	CASSLAGQGVEETQYF
TRBD1	TRBV11-3	TRBJ2-1	few	TGTGCCAGCAGCTTAGGCAGACAGGGTTACTCCTACAATGAGCAGTTCTTC	CASSLGRQGYSYNEQFF
NA	TRBV6-1	TRBJ1-5	few	TGTGCCAGCAGTGCCTTACAGGGAGACAATCAGCCCCAGCATTTT	CASSALQGDNQPQHF
NA	TRBV6-8	TRBJ2-2	NA	TGTGCCAGCAGTTCTGGAGGGGCAAGAACCGGGGAGCTGTTTTTT	CASSSGGARTGELFF
NA	TRBV12-5	TRBJ2-7	few	TGTGCTAGTGGTTCGACAGGTAGCTCCTACGAGCAGTACTTC	CASGSTGSSYEQYF
NA	TRBV11-3	TRBJ2-5	NA	TGTGCCAGCAGCTCGGGACTGGGTACGGAGACCCAGTACTTC	CASSSGLGTETQYF